This T cell receptor beta chain emerged from a study of blood T cells in healthy people across ages. Study findings and constraints: In these data, TCR beta diversity tracked strongly with naive T cell percentage.

The ends were cut back, 7 bases at V and 6 bases at J, with 21 bases in the middle. This CDR3 is 15 amino acids long. The V gene's germline CDR1 is SGHAT and CDR2 FQNNGV. This clonotype was observed a few times. Its target is unknown. The authors ran a second PCR of about 6 to 11 cycles using a sample-barcoded 5' primer and a J-beta primer mix. TCRdb re-derived calls from the 5' RACE reads in MiXCR, one entry per CDR3 protein. This table has about 1.1 million distinct CDR3 sequences, about two fifths appearing once. Input material: blood. The sequence came from a man aged 18 to 30 in good health. The genes are TRBV11-2 and TRBJ1-2; no definite D call. CDR3 amino acids: CASTALQAGDNGYTF. The DNA for the CDR3 is TGTGCCAGCACCGCTCTCCAAGCGGGCGATAATGGCTACACCTTC.